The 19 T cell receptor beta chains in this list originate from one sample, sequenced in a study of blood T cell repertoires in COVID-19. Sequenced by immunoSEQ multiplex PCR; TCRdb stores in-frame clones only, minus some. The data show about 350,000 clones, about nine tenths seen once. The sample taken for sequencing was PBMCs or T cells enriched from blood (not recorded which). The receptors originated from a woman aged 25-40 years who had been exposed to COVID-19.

In DNA, the CDR3 is TGCGCCAGCAGCCGGGAGGGAGAGATCTATGGCTACACCTTC. Encoded protein: CASSREGEIYGYTF. This rearrangement joins TRBV5-1 to TRBJ1-2; D gene ambiguous. The V gene's germline CDR1 is SGHRS and CDR2 YFSETQ. The ends were cut back, 4 bases at V and 4 bases at J, with 14 bases in the middle. This CDR3 spans 14 amino acids.

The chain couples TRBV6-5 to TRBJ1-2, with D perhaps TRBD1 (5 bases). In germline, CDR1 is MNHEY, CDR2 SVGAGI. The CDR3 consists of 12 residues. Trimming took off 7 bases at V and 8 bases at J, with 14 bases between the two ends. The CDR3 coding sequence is TGTGCCAGCACCTTGCCTGGGGGGGGCTACACCTTC. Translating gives CASTLPGGGYTF.

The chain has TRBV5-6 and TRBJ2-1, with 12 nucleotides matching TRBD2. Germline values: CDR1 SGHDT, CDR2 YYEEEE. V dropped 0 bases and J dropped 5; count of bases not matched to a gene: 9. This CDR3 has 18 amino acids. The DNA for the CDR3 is TGTGCCAGCAGCTTGGTTGGCCTAGCGGGAGGGCCGAACAATGAGCAGTTCTTC. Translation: CASSLVGLAGGPNNEQFF.

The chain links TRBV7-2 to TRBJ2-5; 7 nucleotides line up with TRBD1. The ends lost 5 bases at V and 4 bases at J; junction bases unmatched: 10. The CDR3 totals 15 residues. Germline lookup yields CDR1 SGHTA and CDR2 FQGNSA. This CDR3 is CASSLPRTGGETQYF. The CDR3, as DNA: TGTGCCAGCAGCCTACCCCGGACAGGCGGAGAGACCCAGTACTTC.

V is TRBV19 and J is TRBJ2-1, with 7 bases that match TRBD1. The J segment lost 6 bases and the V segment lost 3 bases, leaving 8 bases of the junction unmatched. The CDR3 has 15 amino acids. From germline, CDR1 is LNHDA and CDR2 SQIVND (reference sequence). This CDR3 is CASSIGRGLGNEQFF. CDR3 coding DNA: TGTGCCAGTAGTATCGGAAGGGGGCTCGGCAATGAGCAGTTCTTC.

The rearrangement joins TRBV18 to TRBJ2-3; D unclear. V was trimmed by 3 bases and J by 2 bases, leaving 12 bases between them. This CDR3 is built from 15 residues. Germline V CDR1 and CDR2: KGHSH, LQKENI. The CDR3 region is CASSPRLENTDTQYF. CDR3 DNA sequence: TGTGCCAGCTCACCTCGACTGGAGAACACAGATACGCAGTATTTT.

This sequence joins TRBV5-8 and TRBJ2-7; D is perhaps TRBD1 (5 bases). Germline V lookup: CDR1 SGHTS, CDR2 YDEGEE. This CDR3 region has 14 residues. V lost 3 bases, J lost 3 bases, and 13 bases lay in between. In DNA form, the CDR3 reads TGTGCCAGCAGCTCTGGAGACAGTCACTACGAGCAGTACTTC. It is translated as CASSSGDSHYEQYF.

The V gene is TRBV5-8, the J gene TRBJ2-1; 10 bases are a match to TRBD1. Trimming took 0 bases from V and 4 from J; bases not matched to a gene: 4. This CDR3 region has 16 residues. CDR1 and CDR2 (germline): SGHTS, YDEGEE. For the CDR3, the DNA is TGTGCCAGCAGCTTGGCAGGACAGGGGGTATACAATGAGCAGTTCTTC. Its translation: CASSLAGQGVYNEQFF. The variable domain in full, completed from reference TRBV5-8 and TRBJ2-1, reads EAGVTQSPTHLIKTRGQQATLRCSPISGHTSVYWYQQALGLGLQFLLWYDEGEERNRGNFPPRFSGRQFPNYSSELNVNALELEDSALYLCASSLAGQGVYNEQFFGPGTRLTVL.

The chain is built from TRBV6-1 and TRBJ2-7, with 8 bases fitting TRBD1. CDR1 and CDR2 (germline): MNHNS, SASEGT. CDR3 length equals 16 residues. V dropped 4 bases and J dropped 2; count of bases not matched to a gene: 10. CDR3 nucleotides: TGTGCCAGCAGTGTCCTAAGAGGACAGGGAGCCTACGAGCAGTACTTC. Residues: CASSVLRGQGAYEQYF.

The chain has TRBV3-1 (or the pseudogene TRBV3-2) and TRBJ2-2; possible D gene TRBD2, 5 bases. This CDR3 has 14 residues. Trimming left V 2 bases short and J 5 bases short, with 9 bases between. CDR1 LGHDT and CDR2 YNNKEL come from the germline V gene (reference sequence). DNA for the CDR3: TGTGCCAGCAGCCAAAATAGAGGGACCGGGGAGCTGTTTTTT. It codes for CASSQNRGTGELFF.

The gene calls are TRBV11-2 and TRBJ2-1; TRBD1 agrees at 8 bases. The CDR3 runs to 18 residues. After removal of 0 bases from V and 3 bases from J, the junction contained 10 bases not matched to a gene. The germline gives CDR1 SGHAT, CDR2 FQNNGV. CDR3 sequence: CASSLDPPGTGVYNEQFF. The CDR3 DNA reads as TGTGCCAGCAGCTTAGACCCACCGGGGACAGGAGTCTACAATGAGCAGTTCTTC.

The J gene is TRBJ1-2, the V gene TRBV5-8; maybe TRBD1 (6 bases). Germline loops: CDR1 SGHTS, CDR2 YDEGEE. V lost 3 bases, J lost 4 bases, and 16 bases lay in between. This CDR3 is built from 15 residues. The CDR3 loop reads CASSWQQGTGYGYTF. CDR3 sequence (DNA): TGTGCCAGCAGCTGGCAACAGGGTACGGGCTATGGCTACACCTTC.

CDR3 sequence reads: CASSFTGGETQYF. For the CDR3, the DNA is TGTGCCAGCAGCTTTACGGGAGGAGAGACCCAGTACTTC. The rearrangement links TRBV11-2 to TRBJ2-5, with TRBD2 identical over 7 bases. The germline V gene encodes CDR1 SGHAT and CDR2 FQNNGV. This CDR3 spans 13 amino acids. J lost 4 bases, V lost 3 bases, and 2 bases had no gene match.

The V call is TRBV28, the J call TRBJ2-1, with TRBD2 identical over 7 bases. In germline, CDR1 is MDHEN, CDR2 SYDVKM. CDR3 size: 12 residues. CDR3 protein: CSGGSSYNEQFF. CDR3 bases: TGTTCGGGCGGGAGCTCCTACAATGAGCAGTTCTTC.

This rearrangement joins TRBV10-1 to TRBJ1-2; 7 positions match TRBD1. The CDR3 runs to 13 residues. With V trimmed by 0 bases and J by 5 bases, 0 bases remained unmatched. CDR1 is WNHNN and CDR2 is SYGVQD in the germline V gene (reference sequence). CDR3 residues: CASSESGQYGYTF. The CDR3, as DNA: TGCGCCAGCAGTGAGTCGGGACAGTATGGCTACACCTTC.

CDR3 amino acids: CASSLELAGYGTQYF. The CDR3 nucleotides read TGTGCCAGCAGCTTAGAACTAGCGGGATACGGTACGCAGTATTTT. The chain recombines TRBV7-6 with TRBJ2-3, with 10 bases fitting TRBD2. Germline values: CDR1 SGHVS, CDR2 FNYEAQ. This CDR3 region has 15 residues. Trimming cost V 1 base and J 8 bases; bases outside gene matches: 6. The full variable domain, in which reference TRBV7-6 and TRBJ2-3 provide the parts outside the CDR3, is GAGVSQSPRYKVTKRGQDVALRCDPISGHVSLYWYRQALGQGPEFLTYFNYEAQQDKSGLPNDRFSAERPEGSISTLTIQRTEQRDSAMYRCASSLELAGYGTQYFGPGTRLTVL.

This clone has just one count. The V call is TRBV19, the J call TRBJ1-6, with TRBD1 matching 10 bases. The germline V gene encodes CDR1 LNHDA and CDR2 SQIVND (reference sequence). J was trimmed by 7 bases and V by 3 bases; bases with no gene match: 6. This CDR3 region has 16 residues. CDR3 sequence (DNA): TGTGCCAGTAGTATTCTATCGGGACAGGGGAATTCACCCCTCCACTTT. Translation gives CASSILSGQGNSPLHF. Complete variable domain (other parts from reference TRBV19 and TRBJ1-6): DGGITQSPKYLFRKEGQNVTLSCEQNLNHDAMYWYRQDPGQGLRLIYYSQIVNDFQKGDIAEGYSVSREKKESFPLTVTSAQKNPTAFYLCASSILSGQGNSPLHFGNGTRLTVT.

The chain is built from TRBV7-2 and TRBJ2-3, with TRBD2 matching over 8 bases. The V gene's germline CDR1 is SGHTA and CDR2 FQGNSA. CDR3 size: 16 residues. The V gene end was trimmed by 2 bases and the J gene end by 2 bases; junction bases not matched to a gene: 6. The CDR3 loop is CASSLTAGVVTDTQYF. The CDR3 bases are TGTGCCAGCAGCTTAACAGCGGGAGTGGTCACAGATACGCAGTATTTT. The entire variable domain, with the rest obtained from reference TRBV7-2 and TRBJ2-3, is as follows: GAGVSQSPSNKVTEKGKDVELRCDPISGHTALYWYRQSLGQGLEFLIYFQGNSAPDKSGLPSDRFSAERTGGSVSTLTIQRTQQEDSAVYLCASSLTAGVVTDTQYFGPGTRLTVL.

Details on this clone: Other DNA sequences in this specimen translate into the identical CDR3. The CDR3 region is CASTGGTGGSGELFF. DNA of the CDR3: TGCGCCAGCACCGGGGGGACAGGGGGTTCCGGGGAGCTGTTTTTT. This rearrangement joins TRBV10-2 to TRBJ2-2, with 11 bases that match TRBD1. The germline gives CDR1 WSHSY, CDR2 SAAADI. Germline trimming cut 7 bases from V and 6 bases from J; bases unmatched to any gene: 7. This CDR3 has 15 amino acids.